One and the same sample provided the 32 T cell receptor beta chains below, sequenced in a study of blood T cell repertoires in COVID-19. Sequencing was performed with immunoSEQ multiplex PCR; in TCRdb, only in-frame clones are kept and a portion is missing. The top ten clones hold less than 15% of a sample with under 300,000 clones, roughly nine tenths of them seen once. Specimen: peripheral blood. All receptors derive from a woman aged 25 to 39 with COVID-19, enrolled during active disease.

The V gene is TRBV6-5, the J gene TRBJ1-1; 11 bases map to TRBD1. V lost 5 bases to trimming and J lost 10 bases; unmatched junction nucleotides: 12. Germline V gene sequence: CDR1 MNHEY, CDR2 SVGAGI. CDR3 length: 15 residues. CDR3 DNA sequence: TGTGCCAGCAGTAAGACCGGGACAGGGGGTCTGGTAGCTTTCTTT. Its translation: CASSKTGTGGLVAFF.

This clone is a singleton in its sample. V and J are TRBV5-4 and TRBJ1-2; TRBD1 agrees at 9 bases. This CDR3 contains 14 residues. Trimming cost V 4 bases and J 4 bases; bases outside gene matches: 5. CDR1 is SGHNT, CDR2 YYREEE, per germline (reference sequence). CDR3 loop: CASSTGTGFYGYTF. CDR3 nucleotides: TGTGCCAGCAGCACCGGGACAGGGTTCTATGGCTACACCTTC.

The rearrangement joins TRBV6-5 to TRBJ2-7, with 7 bases lining up with TRBD1. CDR1 and CDR2 from the germline V gene are MNHEY and SVGAGI. This CDR3 is 14 amino acids long. V was clipped by 4 bases and J by 3 bases; unmatched bases: 6. CDR3 sequence reads: CASSSDRAIYEQYF. CDR3 nucleotide sequence: TGTGCCAGCAGTTCCGACAGGGCTATCTACGAGCAGTACTTC.

V usage is TRBV5-8 and J usage is TRBJ2-3; TRBD2 agrees at 8 bases. V trimming: 7 bases; J trimming: 2 bases; junction bases outside the gene matches: 6. Germline V CDR1 and CDR2: SGHTS, YDEGEE. This CDR3 is built from 14 residues. The DNA for the CDR3 is TGTGCCAGCGGGCGGGGGGCGATCACAGATACGCAGTATTTT. The encoded protein is CASGRGAITDTQYF.

This clone occurred once. The V and J genes are TRBV19 and TRBJ1-1; D is unresolved. Trimming removed 7 bases from V and 1 base from J, with 7 bases in between. Germline CDR1 and CDR2: LNHDA and SQIVND (reference sequence). The CDR3 runs to 12 residues. CDR3 sequence reads: CASKAGNTEAFF. The CDR3 DNA reads as TGTGCCAGTAAAGCTGGGAACACTGAAGCTTTCTTT.

The chain links TRBV13 to TRBJ1-3; D ambiguous. Germline V CDR1 and CDR2: PRHDT, FYEKMQ (reference sequence). This CDR3 region has 15 residues. V lost 5 bases and J lost 6, with 17 bases in between. The CDR3 spells CASSPRGRVANTIYF. In nucleotides, the CDR3 is TGTGCCAGCAGCCCCCGAGGGAGGGTAGCAAACACCATATATTTT.

The rearrangement links TRBV3-1 (or the pseudogene TRBV3-2) to TRBJ2-7; tentative D call: TRBD2 (7 bases). The germline gives CDR1 LGHDT, CDR2 YNNKEL (reference sequence). V was pared by 4 bases and J by 2 bases, with 18 bases between. There are 16 residues in the CDR3. The CDR3 DNA sequence: TGTGCCAGCAGCCCCCTTTGGGGGGGGGCAACCTACGAGCAGTACTTC. The encoded protein is CASSPLWGGATYEQYF.

The rearrangement joins TRBV13 to TRBJ1-2; D remains ambiguous. The V gene lost 5 bases and the J gene lost 5 bases, with 18 bases spanning the gap. The CDR3 spans 15 residues. CDR1 is PRHDT and CDR2 is FYEKMQ in the germline V gene (reference sequence). Here the CDR3 DNA reads TGTGCCAGCAGCCCGGGGTTGGGAGGAGGGTATGGCTACACCTTC. It translates to CASSPGLGGGYGYTF.

The chain is built from TRBV10-3 and TRBJ2-1; the D gene is possibly TRBD1 (6 bases). Germline values: CDR1 ENHRY, CDR2 SYGVKD. V was shortened by 3 bases and J by 4 bases, with 16 bases between the two germline ends. The CDR3 consists of 16 residues. CDR3 nucleotides: TGTGCCATCAGTGACACGCTAGGGGGAGTATACAATGAGCAGTTCTTC. Amino acid sequence: CAISDTLGGVYNEQFF.

The chain combines TRBV29-1 with TRBJ2-1, with D perhaps matching TRBD1 (6 bases). The CDR3 runs 14 residues. V lost 7 bases to trimming and J lost 5 bases, with 18 bases between them. Per the germline V gene, CDR1 is SQVTM and CDR2 is ANQGSEA. CDR3 residues: CSADLEGVDNEQFF. CDR3 coding DNA: TGCAGCGCCGATCTCGAGGGGGTGGACAATGAGCAGTTCTTC.

The CDR3 bases are TGTGCCAGCAGTTACTCTGTGGGGGCAGGCACTGAAGCTTTCTTT. It is translated as CASSYSVGAGTEAFF. The chain joins TRBV6-5 to TRBJ1-1, with D possibly matching TRBD1 (6 bases). With 0 bases removed from V and 4 bases from J, the gap between germline ends came to 12 bases. Germline V gene data show CDR1 as MNHEY and CDR2 as SVGAGI. The CDR3 is made up of 15 amino acids.

The rearrangement uses TRBV15 and TRBJ1-5; possible D gene TRBD1, 6 bases. Trimming removed 6 bases from V and 0 bases from J, with 18 bases in between. This CDR3 has 17 residues. Germline-derived CDR1 and CDR2 are LNHNV and YYDKDF (reference sequence). The CDR3 region has the DNA TGTGCCACCAGGGATCCTTTAGGACAGTATAGCAATCAGCCCCAGCATTTT. Translated: CATRDPLGQYSNQPQHF.

V usage is TRBV27 and J usage is TRBJ2-5; D might be TRBD1 (6 bases). Germline CDR1 reads MNHEY; CDR2 reads SMNVEV (reference sequence). Trimming stripped 4 bases from V and 5 bases from J, with 14 bases between. The CDR3 is 14 amino acids. CDR3 residues: CASSSAQGGETQYF. The CDR3 region has the DNA TGTGCCAGCAGTTCCGCACAGGGTGGGGAGACCCAGTACTTC.

J is TRBJ2-2 and V is TRBV5-1, with D possibly being TRBD1 (6 bases). Trimming shortened V by 2 bases and J by 1 base, and 9 bases separated the two germline ends. This CDR3 is 15 amino acids long. CDR1 SGHRS and CDR2 YFSETQ come from the germline V gene. For the CDR3, the DNA is TGCGCCAGCAGCTTCTACAGGGAGAACACCGGGGAGCTGTTTTTT. Translated: CASSFYRENTGELFF.

This chain joins TRBV7-9 and TRBJ2-4; TRBD1 might be the D (5 bases). The V end was cut by 1 base, the J end by 9 bases, with 10 bases between. Germline CDR1 is SEHNR and CDR2 is FQNEAQ (reference sequence). CDR3 length: 13 amino acids. The CDR3 loop is CASSLERGGIQYF. CDR3 DNA: TGTGCCAGCAGCTTAGAAAGGGGCGGCATTCAGTACTTC. Drawing the rest from reference TRBV7-9 and TRBJ2-4, the complete variable domain is DTGVSQNPRHKITKRGQNVTFRCDPISEHNRLYWYRQTLGQGPEFLTYFQNEAQLEKSRLLSDRFSAERPKGSFSTLEIQRTEQGDSAMYLCASSLERGGIQYFGAGTRLSVL.

The gene calls are TRBV5-4 and TRBJ2-3, with a possible D match to TRBD2 (6 bases). Per the germline V gene, CDR1 is SGHNT and CDR2 is YYREEE (reference sequence). V was cut by 9 bases and J by 0 bases, with 17 bases left in between. CDR3 length: 15 amino acids. The CDR3 nucleotides are TGTGCCACCGTTCCCCGGGGGACTAGCACAGATACGCAGTATTTT. Residues: CATVPRGTSTDTQYF. The full variable domain, its missing parts supplied by reference TRBV5-4 and TRBJ2-3, is ETGVTQSPTHLIKTRGQQVTLRCSSQSGHNTVSWYQQALGQGPQFIFQYYREEENGRGNFPPRFSGLQFPNYSSELNVNALELDDSALYLCATVPRGTSTDTQYFGPGTRLTVL.

The chain is built from TRBV7-2 and TRBJ2-7; 13 bases are shared with TRBD2. The CDR3 contains 15 residues. The trim removed 5 bases at V and 2 bases at J, leaving 3 bases unmatched. Germline-derived CDR1 and CDR2 are SGHTA and FQGNSA. The CDR3 sequence is CASSPGTSGAYEQYF. The CDR3 coding sequence is TGTGCCAGCAGCCCTGGGACTAGCGGGGCCTACGAGCAGTACTTC. Using reference TRBV7-2 and TRBJ2-7 for the parts outside the CDR3, the full variable domain is GAGVSQSPSNKVTEKGKDVELRCDPISGHTALYWYRQSLGQGLEFLIYFQGNSAPDKSGLPSDRFSAERTGGSVSTLTIQRTQQEDSAVYLCASSPGTSGAYEQYFGPGTRLTVT.

V is TRBV6-5 and J is TRBJ2-7, with 7 nucleotides matching TRBD2. The CDR3 has 14 residues. Germline CDR1 MNHEY, CDR2 SVGAGI. With V trimmed by 6 bases and J by 3 bases, 8 bases remained unmatched. CDR3 sequence (DNA): TGTGCCAGCAGAGTTGGGGGGGAGGTCTACGAGCAGTACTTC. Translated: CASRVGGEVYEQYF.

The rearrangement links TRBV2 to TRBJ2-1, with a weak D call TRBD2 (6 bases). Between the trimmed V and J ends, which lost 2 bases and 4 bases, there was a span of 12 bases. The germline V gene has CDR1 SNHLY and CDR2 FYNNEI. This CDR3 is built from 15 residues. The DNA of the CDR3 is TGTGCCAGCAGTGAAAGGCGGGGTCGGTACAATGAGCAGTTCTTC. Protein product: CASSERRGRYNEQFF.

The chain has TRBV2 and TRBJ1-5, with 12 bases that match TRBD1. The CDR3 covers 18 residues. The junction had 8 bases not matched to a gene; V was cut back by 4 bases and J by 1 base. Germline CDR1 reads SNHLY; CDR2 reads FYNNEI. CDR3 bases: TGTGCCAGCAGTGCCGGGACAGGGGGCTTCGTAAGCAATCAGCCCCAGCATTTT. Its protein is CASSAGTGGFVSNQPQHF.

This clone was seen a single time. This chain uses TRBV28 with TRBJ2-5; 12 positions agree with TRBD1. CDR1 is MDHEN, CDR2 SYDVKM, per germline. The CDR3 is 18 amino acids. V lost 6 bases, J lost 2 bases, and 13 bases stayed unmatched. CDR3 sequence reads: CASSSSFRDRGQQETQYF. In DNA, the CDR3 is TGTGCCAGCAGCTCTTCATTTCGGGACAGGGGGCAACAAGAGACCCAGTACTTC. Full variable domain (outside the CDR3, taken from reference TRBV28 and TRBJ2-5): DVKVTQSSRYLVKRTGEKVFLECVQDMDHENMFWYRQDPGLGLRLIYFSYDVKMKEKGDIPEGYSVSREKKERFSLILESASTNQTSMYLCASSSSFRDRGQQETQYFGPGTRLLVL.

The gene calls are TRBV4-1 and TRBJ1-6, with D unclear. Germline lookup yields CDR1 MGHRA and CDR2 YSYEKL. This CDR3 spans 16 amino acids. V dropped 7 bases and J dropped 0 bases, with 13 bases sitting between them. The CDR3 DNA sequence: TGCGCCAGCACCAACCCCGTGAGCTCCTATAATTCACCCCTCCACTTT. Its translation is CASTNPVSSYNSPLHF.

The rearrangement uses TRBV9 and TRBJ2-1; possibly TRBD1 for D (5 bases). Trimming shortened V by 1 base and J by 10 bases, and 9 bases separated the two germline ends. Germline V CDR1 and CDR2: SGDLS, YYNGEE. CDR3 length: 12 residues. CDR3 in amino acids: CASSVTRQEQFF. Written as DNA, the CDR3 is TGTGCCAGCAGCGTAACTCGACAGGAGCAGTTCTTC.

The chain employs TRBV29-1 and TRBJ1-2; TRBD1 might be the D (5 bases). V was pared by 7 bases and J by 6 bases, with 12 bases between. Germline V gives CDR1 SQVTM, CDR2 ANQGSEA. The CDR3 is 11 amino acids. CDR3 protein: CSDWTLHGYTF. Here the CDR3 DNA reads TGCAGCGACTGGACACTGCATGGCTACACCTTC.

This clone has a single count. The chain is built from TRBV6-5 and TRBJ2-7; TRBD2 matches 10 bases. The CDR3 has 16 residues. Trimming took 0 bases from V and 1 from J; bases not matched to a gene: 3. CDR1 is MNHEY and CDR2 is SVGAGI in the germline V gene. CDR3 in DNA: TGTGCCAGCAGTTACTCGGGAGCGGGGGGGTCCTACGAGCAGTACTTC. Protein: CASSYSGAGGSYEQYF.

This chain connects TRBV6-1 to TRBJ2-1, with 11 bases identical to TRBD2. The CDR3 covers 17 residues. V gave up 4 bases and J gave up 2 bases; unmatched junction bases: 7. CDR1 MNHNS and CDR2 SASEGT come from the germline V gene. The DNA of the CDR3 is TGTGCCAGCAGTGCGGGGGGGACTAGCGGAACCTACAATGAGCAGTTCTTC. It encodes CASSAGGTSGTYNEQFF.

The V call is TRBV28, the J call TRBJ2-7; 7 bases match TRBD1. The junction had 5 bases not matched to a gene; V was cut back by 11 bases and J by 4 bases. This CDR3 is built from 11 residues. The germline V gene encodes CDR1 MDHEN and CDR2 SYDVKM. As DNA, the CDR3 is TGTGCCGGATCCAGGGGGTACGAGCAGTACTTC. Protein: CAGSRGYEQYF. The full variable domain, in which reference TRBV28 and TRBJ2-7 provide the parts outside the CDR3, is DVKVTQSSRYLVKRTGEKVFLECVQDMDHENMFWYRQDPGLGLRLIYFSYDVKMKEKGDIPEGYSVSREKKERFSLILESASTNQTSMYLCAGSRGYEQYFGPGTRLTVT.

Only one count was recorded for this clone. The chain carries TRBV2 and TRBJ1-2; 12 bases are shared with TRBD1. V trimming: 7 bases; J trimming: 6 bases; junction bases outside the gene matches: 9. This CDR3 region has 15 residues. CDR1 and CDR2 (germline): SNHLY, FYNNEI. The CDR3 region has the DNA TGTGCCAGCACTGGGACAGGGGGCGCTGGGGATGGCTACACCTTC. It specifies CASTGTGGAGDGYTF.

This chain uses TRBV5-1 with TRBJ2-7, with unresolved D. Between the trimmed V and J ends, which lost 4 bases and 6 bases, there was a span of 17 bases. The CDR3 has 14 residues. Germline CDR1 is SGHRS and CDR2 is YFSETQ. CDR3 bases: TGCGCCAGCAGCCCCAGACAAGGTGGGCTCGAGCAGTACTTC. Protein: CASSPRQGGLEQYF. The whole variable domain, remainder taken from reference TRBV5-1 and TRBJ2-7, is KAGVTQTPRYLIKTRGQQVTLSCSPISGHRSVSWYQQTPGQGLQFLFEYFSETQRNKGNFPGRFSGRQFSNSRSEMNVSTLELGDSALYLCASSPRQGGLEQYFGPGTRLTVT.

The rearrangement uses TRBV7-9 and TRBJ1-6; D not resolved. The germline CDR1 and CDR2 sequences are SEHNR and FQNEAQ (reference sequence). This CDR3 region has 15 residues. V was pared by 0 bases and J by 4 bases, with 7 bases between. The CDR3 DNA is TGTGCCAGCAGCTTAGCGACAAGTTATAATTCACCCCTCCACTTT. Translating it yields CASSLATSYNSPLHF.

This clone has only one observation. This chain links TRBV6-6 with TRBJ2-1; TRBD1 agrees at 8 bases. Trimming at V came to 8 bases and at J to 10 bases, leaving 7 bases not matched to a gene. Germline assignment: CDR1 MNHNY and CDR2 SVGAGI (reference sequence). The CDR3 loop spans 12 amino acids. The CDR3 reads CASGQGAGEQFF. CDR3 in DNA: TGTGCCAGCGGGCAGGGGGCTGGGGAGCAGTTCTTC.

Note on this clone: Other DNA sequences from this sample encode an identical CDR3 as well. The chain combines TRBV3-1 (or the pseudogene TRBV3-2) with TRBJ2-5; possibly TRBD2 for D (5 bases). Deletions cut 4 bases from V and 1 base from J, with 10 bases between. Per the germline V gene, CDR1 is LGHDT and CDR2 is YNNKEL (reference sequence). The CDR3 is 14 residues long. The DNA of the CDR3 is TGTGCCAGCAGCCCCTCGGGATCCCAAGAGACCCAGTACTTC. Translating gives CASSPSGSQETQYF.